This T cell receptor beta chain is from a study of cytomegalovirus exposure and HLA in healthy donors. Study-wide context: Unique TCR beta sequences numbering 117 million came from roughly 180 million T cells in an earlier analysis. Notes on the study in general: Certain indistinguishable V segments, among them TRBV6-2 and TRBV6-3, were excluded. Later on, an analysis found that several of the most significant clusters appeared to be linked to common viral pathogens, which included parvovirus B19. Later analysis associated a missense DCLRE1C variant with TCR beta V- and J-gene trimming.

Germline V gives CDR1 MGHRA, CDR2 YSYEKL. Deletions cut 1 base from V and 3 bases from J, with 19 bases between. This CDR3 has 18 amino acids. The study ran its PCR with 60 Vbeta and 13 Jbeta primers. Clones were read by immunoSEQ multiplex PCR, and TCRdb kept only the in-frame ones, dropping some. The sample has roughly 180,000 clones, about three quarters seen once. Of note for this clone: Its antigen is unidentified.

The genes are TRBV4-1 and TRBJ2-1; D might be TRBD2 (7 bases). The receptor was isolated from a female donor in good health and CMV-seronegative. Sequencing was performed on PBMCs. The CDR3 DNA reads as TGCGCCAGCAGCCAAGGAGTTAGCCGGGGGGCCGGCTACAATGAGCAGTTCTTC. This translates into CASSQGVSRGAGYNEQFF.